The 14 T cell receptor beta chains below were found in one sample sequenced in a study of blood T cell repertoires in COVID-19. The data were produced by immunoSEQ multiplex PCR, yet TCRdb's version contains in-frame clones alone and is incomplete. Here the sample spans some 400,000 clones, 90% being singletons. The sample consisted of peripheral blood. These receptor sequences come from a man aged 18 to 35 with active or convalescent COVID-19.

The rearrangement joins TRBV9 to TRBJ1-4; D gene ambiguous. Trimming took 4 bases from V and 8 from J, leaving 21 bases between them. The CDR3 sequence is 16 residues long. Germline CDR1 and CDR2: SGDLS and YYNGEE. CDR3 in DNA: TGTGCCAGCAGCCCGAGGTCGGAGGTTTGGGAAGAAAAACTGTTTTTT. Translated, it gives CASSPRSEVWEEKLFF.

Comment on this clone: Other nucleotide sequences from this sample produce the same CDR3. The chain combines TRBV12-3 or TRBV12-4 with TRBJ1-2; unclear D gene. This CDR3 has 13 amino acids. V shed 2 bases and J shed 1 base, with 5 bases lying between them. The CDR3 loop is CASSLNNNYGYTF. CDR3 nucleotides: TGTGCCAGCAGTTTAAACAATAACTATGGCTACACCTTC.

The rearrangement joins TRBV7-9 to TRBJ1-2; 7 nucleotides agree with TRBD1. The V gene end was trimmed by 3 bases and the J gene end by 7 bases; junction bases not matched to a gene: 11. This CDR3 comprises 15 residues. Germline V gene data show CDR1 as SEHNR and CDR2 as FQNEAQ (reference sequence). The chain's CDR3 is CASSFSLDRDRGYTF. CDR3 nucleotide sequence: TGTGCCAGCAGCTTTTCACTCGACAGGGATCGTGGCTACACCTTC.

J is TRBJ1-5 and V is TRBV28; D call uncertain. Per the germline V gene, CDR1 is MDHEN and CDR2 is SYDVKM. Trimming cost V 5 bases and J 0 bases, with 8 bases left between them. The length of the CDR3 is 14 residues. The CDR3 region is CASSTSYSNQPQHF. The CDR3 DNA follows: TGTGCCAGCAGTACTTCTTATAGCAATCAGCCCCAGCATTTT.

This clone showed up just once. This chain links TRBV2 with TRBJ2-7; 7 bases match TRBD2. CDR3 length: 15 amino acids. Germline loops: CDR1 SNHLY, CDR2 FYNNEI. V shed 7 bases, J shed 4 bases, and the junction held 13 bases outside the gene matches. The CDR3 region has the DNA TGTGCCAGCATTCTCCGACTAGCAGCACAATACGAGCAGTACTTC. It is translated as CASILRLAAQYEQYF.

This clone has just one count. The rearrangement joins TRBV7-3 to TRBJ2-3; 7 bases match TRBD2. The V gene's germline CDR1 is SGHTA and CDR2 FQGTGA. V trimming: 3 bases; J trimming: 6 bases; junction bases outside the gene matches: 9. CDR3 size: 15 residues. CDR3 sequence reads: CASSLRAGPWDTQYF. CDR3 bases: TGTGCCAGCAGCTTGAGAGCGGGGCCGTGGGATACGCAGTATTTT.

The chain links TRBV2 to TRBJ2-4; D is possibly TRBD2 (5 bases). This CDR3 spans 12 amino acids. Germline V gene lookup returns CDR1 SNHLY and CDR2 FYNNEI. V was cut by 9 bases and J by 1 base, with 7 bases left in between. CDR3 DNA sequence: TGTGCCAGTGGACTGGCCAAAAACATTCAGTACTTC. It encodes CASGLAKNIQYF.

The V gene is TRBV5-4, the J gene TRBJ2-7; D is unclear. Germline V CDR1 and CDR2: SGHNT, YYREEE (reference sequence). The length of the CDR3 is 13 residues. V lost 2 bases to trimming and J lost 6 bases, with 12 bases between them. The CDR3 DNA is TGTGCCAGCAGCTTCCCCTCTCAGGCCGAGCAGTACTTC. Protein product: CASSFPSQAEQYF.

The CDR3 spells CASSAGSSNQPQHF. CDR3 nucleotides: TGTGCCAGCAGTGCAGGGTCTAGCAATCAGCCCCAGCATTTT. V is TRBV7-9 and J is TRBJ1-5; perhaps TRBD1 as D (5 bases). This CDR3 contains 14 residues. V gave up 6 bases and J gave up 0 bases, with 9 bases separating them. CDR1 SEHNR and CDR2 FQNEAQ come from the germline V gene (reference sequence).

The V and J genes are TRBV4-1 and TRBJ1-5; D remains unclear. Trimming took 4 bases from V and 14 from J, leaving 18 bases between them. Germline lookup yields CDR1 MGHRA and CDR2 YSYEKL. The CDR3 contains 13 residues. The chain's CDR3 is CASSLARQGEKHF. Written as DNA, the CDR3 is TGCGCCAGCAGCCTAGCGAGACAAGGCGAAAAGCATTTT.

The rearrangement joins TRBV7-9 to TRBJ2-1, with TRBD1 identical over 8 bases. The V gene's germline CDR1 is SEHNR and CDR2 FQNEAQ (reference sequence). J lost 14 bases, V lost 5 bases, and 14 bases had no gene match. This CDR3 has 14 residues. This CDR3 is CASSPAGTGLLEFF. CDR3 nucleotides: TGTGCCAGCAGCCCAGCCGGGACAGGCCTTTTAGAGTTCTTC. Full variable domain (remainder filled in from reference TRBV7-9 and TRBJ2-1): DTGVSQNPRHKITKRGQNVTFRCDPISEHNRLYWYRQTLGQGPEFLTYFQNEAQLEKSRLLSDRFSAERPKGSFSTLEIQRTEQGDSAMYLCASSPAGTGLLEFFGPGTRLTVL.

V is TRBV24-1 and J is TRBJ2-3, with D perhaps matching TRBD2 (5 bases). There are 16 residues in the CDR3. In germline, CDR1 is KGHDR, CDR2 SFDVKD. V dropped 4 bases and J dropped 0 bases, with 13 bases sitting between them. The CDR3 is CATSDSHLASTDTQYF. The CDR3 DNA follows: TGTGCCACCAGTGACTCCCATCTAGCCAGCACAGATACGCAGTATTTT.

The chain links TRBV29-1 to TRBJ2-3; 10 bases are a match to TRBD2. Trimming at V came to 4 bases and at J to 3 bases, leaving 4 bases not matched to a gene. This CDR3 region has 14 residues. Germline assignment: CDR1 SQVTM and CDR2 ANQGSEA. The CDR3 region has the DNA TGCAGCGTTGGGAGGGGACTAGCGACAGATACGCAGTATTTT. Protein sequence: CSVGRGLATDTQYF.

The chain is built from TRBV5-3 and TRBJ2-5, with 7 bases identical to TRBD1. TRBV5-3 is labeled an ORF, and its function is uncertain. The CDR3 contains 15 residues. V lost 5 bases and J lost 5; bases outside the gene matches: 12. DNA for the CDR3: TGTGCCAGAAGGGCCGGGACAGAAAAGATGGAGACCCAGTACTTC. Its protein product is CARRAGTEKMETQYF.